The present TCR beta chain was sequenced within a study of naive and memory T cell subsets. Sample treatment: skin biopsy from PPD injection site in Mantoux-positive individual. A UMI-containing oligonucleotide was joined by 3' ligation to the TCR cDNA template. Skin biopsies came from PPD injection sites in Mantoux-positive individuals. Germline CDR1 is MNHEY and CDR2 is SMNVEV (reference sequence). The CDR3 extends over 13 amino acids. V dropped 10 bases and J dropped 3 bases, with 15 bases sitting between them. The SP2 primer and nested alpha and beta constant region primers amplified ligated cDNA in four rounds. TCRdb recomputed calls from the UMI-ligation and nested PCR reads with MiXCR, one row per CDR3 protein. The table lists around 37,000 distinct CDR3 sequences, roughly 11% of them singletons. This clonotype was seen only a few times.

Sequencing used skin, obtained from a tuberculin skin test site. J is TRBJ1-2 and V is TRBV27; D perhaps matches TRBD1 (5 bases). This receptor was taken from an adult in good health. CDR3 loop: CATTTVGDYGYTF. For the CDR3, the DNA is TGTGCCACCACGACGGTGGGGGACTATGGCTACACCTTC.